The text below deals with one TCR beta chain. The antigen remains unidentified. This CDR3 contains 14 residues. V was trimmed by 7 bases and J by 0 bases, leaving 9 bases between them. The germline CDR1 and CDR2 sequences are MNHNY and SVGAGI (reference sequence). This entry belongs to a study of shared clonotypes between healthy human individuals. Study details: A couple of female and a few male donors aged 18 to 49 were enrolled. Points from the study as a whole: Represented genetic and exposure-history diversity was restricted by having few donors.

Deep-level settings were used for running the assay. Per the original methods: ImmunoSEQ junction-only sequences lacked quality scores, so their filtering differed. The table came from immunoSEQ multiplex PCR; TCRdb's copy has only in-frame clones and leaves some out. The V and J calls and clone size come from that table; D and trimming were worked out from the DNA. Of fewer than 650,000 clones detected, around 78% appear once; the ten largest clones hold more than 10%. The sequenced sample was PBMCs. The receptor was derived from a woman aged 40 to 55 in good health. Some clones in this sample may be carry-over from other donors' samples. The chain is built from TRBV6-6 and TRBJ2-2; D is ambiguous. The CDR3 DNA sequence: TGTGCCAGCATCCTCACCGCGAACACCGGGGAGCTGTTTTTT. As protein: CASILTANTGELFF.